Below, 7 T cell receptor beta chains from the same sample are listed, as sequenced in a study of T cells in Graves' hyperthyroidism and ophthalmopathy. TCR beta CDR3 sequences were amplified from RNA transcripts. The HTBI primer set was used in a first-round RT-PCR of the TCR CDR3. TCRdb ran MiXCR on the multiplex PCR reads and lists one entry per CDR3 protein. The table has roughly 380,000 distinct CDR3 sequences, approximately 12% seen once. Sequenced sample: blood. The receptors come from a man aged 30 to 39 with Graves' hyperthyroidism that later progressed to Graves' ophthalmopathy.

The rearrangement joins TRBV15 to TRBJ1-5; D unresolved. Trimming shortened V by 2 bases and J by 0 bases, and 2 bases separated the two germline ends. Germline lookup yields CDR1 LNHNV and CDR2 YYDKDF (reference sequence). The CDR3 loop spans 13 amino acids. In DNA, the CDR3 is TGTGCCACCAGCAGAAGTAGCAATCAGCCCCAGCATTTT. Translation gives CATSRSSNQPQHF.

The V and J genes are TRBV18 and TRBJ2-5; 7 nucleotides agree with TRBD2. The CDR3 is 17 residues long. V dropped 2 bases and J dropped 2; count of bases not matched to a gene: 11. Germline lookup yields CDR1 KGHSH and CDR2 LQKENI. CDR3 protein: CASSPGWGLAAQETQYF. CDR3 in DNA: TGTGCCAGCTCACCAGGCTGGGGTCTAGCGGCTCAAGAGACCCAGTACTTC.

The chain recombines TRBV5-1 with TRBJ2-1; weak D call: TRBD2 (6 bases). V was shortened by 4 bases and J by 8 bases, with 19 bases between the two germline ends. The CDR3 runs 15 residues. Germline lookup yields CDR1 SGHRS and CDR2 YFSETQ. The CDR3 bases are TGCGCCAGCAGCCGGCCTAGCGCTCTCGGGGATGAGCAGTTCTTC. Amino acid sequence: CASSRPSALGDEQFF.

This sequence joins TRBV4-2 and TRBJ2-2; D unresolved. CDR1 and CDR2 (germline): LGHNA, YNFKEQ. This CDR3 comprises 17 residues. V was cut by 0 bases and J by 0 bases, with 11 bases left in between. The CDR3 is CASSQDRFRANTGELFF. The CDR3, as DNA: TGTGCCAGCAGCCAAGATCGGTTCAGAGCGAACACCGGGGAGCTGTTTTTT.

This clonotype was detected a few times. The J gene is TRBJ2-6, the V gene TRBV6-1, with TRBD2 as a possible D gene (6 bases). Trimming removed 6 bases from V and 11 bases from J, with 11 bases in between. Germline V gives CDR1 MNHNS, CDR2 SASEGT. The CDR3 is 12 residues long. The CDR3 DNA follows: TGTGCCAGCAGGGGCGGGACCGACGTCCTGACTTTC. Residues: CASRGGTDVLTF.

This clonotype was recorded a few times. The DNA for the CDR3 is TGCAGCGTAGAGGGCCCCGAGGTCTCCTACGAGCAGTACTTC. This codes for CSVEGPEVSYEQYF. The V gene is TRBV29-1, the J gene TRBJ2-7; the D gene is possibly TRBD2 (5 bases). The CDR3 extends over 14 amino acids. Looked up from germline, CDR1 is SQVTM and CDR2 is ANQGSEA. Trimming removed 6 bases from V and 0 bases from J, with 15 bases in between.

This clonotype was found many times. This chain uses TRBV6-2 or TRBV6-3 with TRBJ2-5, with D possibly called TRBD1 or TRBD2 (7 bases each). The CDR3 contains 15 residues. Germline CDR1 is MNHEY and CDR2 is SVGEGT. V gave up 5 bases and J gave up 5 bases, with 18 bases separating them. DNA of the CDR3: TGTGCCAGCAGTACAGGGGAGGGATCGAGGGAGACCCAGTACTTC. Its translation is CASSTGEGSRETQYF.